This TCR beta chain came from a study of cytomegalovirus exposure and HLA in healthy donors. Study results and caveats: Among the CMV-associated chains, a few were confirmed in vitro as specific for CMV antigens. Sequencing probably produced one cluster of sequence variants that were highly shared. Productive rates of about 90% or about 30% were seen for most TCR beta V segments in an earlier analysis. Later work found most CMV-associated TCR beta chains apparently HLA-restricted.

About this clone itself: What it binds is not known.

PCR was performed using 60 Vbeta and 13 Jbeta primers. Some clones are missing from TCRdb's copy, which holds only in-frame ones; the method was immunoSEQ multiplex PCR. Counted here are about 160,000 clones, about 80% occurring once; the ten biggest clones make up over 0.95%. Germline V gives CDR1 MNHEY, CDR2 SVGAGI. The CDR3 runs 12 residues. V lost 9 bases and J 6 bases, leaving 12 bases between the germline ends. This clonotype was obtained from a woman aged 45-60 years in good health and CMV-seropositive. The sample was PBMCs. J is TRBJ1-5 and V is TRBV6-5; D might be TRBD1 (6 bases). This chain's CDR3 is CASRQAGQPQHF. CDR3 DNA sequence: TGTGCCAGTCGACAGGCGGGTCAGCCCCAGCATTTT.